The 12 T cell receptor beta chains below were found in one sample sequenced in a study of blood T cell repertoires in COVID-19. Produced via immunoSEQ multiplex PCR; TCRdb's table is partial and in-frame only. Of more than 90,000 clones in the sample, 87% were seen once. Sequenced sample: peripheral blood. The receptors were sampled from an older woman with COVID-19, enrolled during active disease.

This clone came up once. This sequence joins TRBV23-1 and TRBJ2-3; no reliable D call. TRBV23-1 is an ORF; its function is uncertain. V was shortened by 1 base and J by 0 bases, with 8 bases between the two germline ends. This CDR3 spans 15 amino acids. CDR3 DNA: TGCGCCAGCAGTCAATTTTTTCCTAGCACAGATACGCAGTATTTT. Amino acids: CASSQFFPSTDTQYF.

This clone was seen a single time. V usage is TRBV7-8 and J usage is TRBJ1-2; possible D gene TRBD1, 5 bases. The V gene's germline CDR1 is SGHVS and CDR2 FQNEAQ. Trimming removed 3 bases at V and 4 bases at J, with 12 bases between. The CDR3 has 14 residues. CDR3 in amino acids: CASSFGQGGYGYTF. The DNA for the CDR3 is TGTGCCAGCAGCTTTGGGCAGGGCGGCTATGGCTACACCTTC.

This chain connects TRBV11-3 to TRBJ2-2; TRBD2 agrees at 14 bases. After removal of 5 bases from V and 5 bases from J, the junction contained 7 bases not matched to a gene. Germline V CDR1 and CDR2: SGHNT, YENEEA. The CDR3 extends over 17 amino acids. The CDR3 protein is CASSGGTSGGGTGELFF. The CDR3 DNA follows: TGTGCCAGCAGCGGCGGGACTAGCGGGGGAGGAACCGGGGAGCTGTTTTTT.

The chain recombines TRBV1 with TRBJ2-3; the D call TRBD2 from the table was never checked on the DNA. TRBV1 is annotated as a pseudogene. The CDR3 covers 13 residues. CDR3 nucleotides: TGCACCAGCAGCCAAATTGTCCTAGATACGCAGTATTTT. The encoded protein is CTSSQIVLDTQYF.

The chain has TRBV3-1 (or the pseudogene TRBV3-2) and TRBJ2-3, with D possibly TRBD1 on 5 matching bases. Germline CDR1 LGHDT, CDR2 YNNKEL (reference sequence). V was trimmed by 1 base and J by 5 bases, leaving 16 bases between them. CDR3 length: 16 residues. In DNA, the CDR3 is TGTGCCAGCAGCCAAGTTCGCGCAGGGTCTGGAGATACGCAGTATTTT. The encoded protein is CASSQVRAGSGDTQYF.

The chain carries TRBV28 and TRBJ1-6, with 7 bases fitting TRBD1. V was clipped by 7 bases and J by 2 bases; unmatched bases: 8. CDR3 length equals 16 residues. From germline, CDR1 is MDHEN and CDR2 SYDVKM. The CDR3 nucleotides are TGTGCCAGCAAACCTACAGGGGACGCCTATAATTCACCCCTCCACTTT. Protein sequence: CASKPTGDAYNSPLHF.

The chain links TRBV2 to TRBJ2-5; 7 bases are shared with TRBD1. J was trimmed by 1 base and V by 5 bases; bases with no gene match: 4. Germline CDR1 SNHLY, CDR2 FYNNEI. CDR3 length: 14 residues. The DNA of the CDR3 is TGTGCCAGCAGTCCCAGGACAGGCCAAGAGACCCAGTACTTC. As protein: CASSPRTGQETQYF.

This chain joins TRBV16 and TRBJ1-1; 8 bases match TRBD1. The CDR3 is 15 residues long. Germline assignment: CDR1 KGHSY and CDR2 FQNENV. The trim removed 3 bases at V and 2 bases at J, leaving 5 bases unmatched. CDR3 amino acids: CASSQSDRENTEAFF. CDR3 sequence (DNA): TGTGCCAGCAGCCAGTCGGACAGGGAAAACACTGAAGCTTTCTTT.

The rearrangement uses TRBV5-1 and TRBJ1-6, with TRBD1 matching over 9 bases. The CDR3 is made up of 17 amino acids. Unmatched junction bases numbered 11, after V lost 4 bases and J lost 6 bases. Per the germline V gene, CDR1 is SGHRS and CDR2 is YFSETQ. The CDR3 sequence: CASSGGQGGQGNSPLHF. CDR3 coding DNA: TGCGCCAGCAGCGGGGGACAGGGTGGACAAGGTAATTCACCCCTCCACTTT.

This clone was picked up one time. This chain connects TRBV6-2 or TRBV6-3 to TRBJ1-2, with a tentative D call TRBD1 (6 bases). Looked up from germline, CDR1 is MNHEY and CDR2 is SVGEGT. The V gene lost 4 bases and the J gene lost 8 bases, with 11 bases spanning the gap. The CDR3 has 12 residues. CDR3 in DNA: TGTGCCAGCAGTTTGGGGGCCTCGGGCTACACCTTC. It yields the protein CASSLGASGYTF.

The chain combines TRBV6-2 or TRBV6-3 with TRBJ2-7, with 9 bases that match TRBD1. CDR3 size: 15 residues. Per germline, CDR1 MNHEY and CDR2 SVGEGT. V shed 5 bases and J 3 bases; nucleotides not matched to a gene: 8. CDR3 nucleotides: TGTGCCAGCAGTGACCGCGGACAGGGGATCTACGAGCAGTACTTC. As protein: CASSDRGQGIYEQYF.

The rearrangement links TRBV11-2 to TRBJ2-7; D is unclear. The germline V gene has CDR1 SGHAT and CDR2 FQNNGV. The CDR3 runs to 11 residues. The ends were cut back, 4 bases at V and 6 bases at J, with 7 bases in the middle. DNA of the CDR3: TGTGCCAGCAGCTCCTTCCGCGAGCAGTACTTC. Residues: CASSSFREQYF.